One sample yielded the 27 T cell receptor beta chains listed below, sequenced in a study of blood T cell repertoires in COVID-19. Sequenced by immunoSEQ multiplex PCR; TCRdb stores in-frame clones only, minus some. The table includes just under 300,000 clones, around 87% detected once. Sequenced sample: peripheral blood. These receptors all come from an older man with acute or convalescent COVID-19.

CDR3 sequence: CASRGWSNEQFF. DNA for the CDR3: TGTGCCAGCCGGGGTTGGAGCAATGAGCAGTTCTTC. The J gene is TRBJ2-1, the V gene TRBV7-2, with TRBD2 as a possible D gene (5 bases). Germline V lookup: CDR1 SGHTA, CDR2 FQGNSA. With 8 bases removed from V and 6 bases from J, the gap between germline ends came to 11 bases. This CDR3 is 12 amino acids long.

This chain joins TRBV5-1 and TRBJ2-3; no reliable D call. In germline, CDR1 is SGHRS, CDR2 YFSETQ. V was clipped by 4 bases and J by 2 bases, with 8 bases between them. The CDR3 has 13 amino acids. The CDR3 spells CASSEQDTDTQYF. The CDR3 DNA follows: TGCGCCAGCAGCGAACAAGACACAGATACGCAGTATTTT.

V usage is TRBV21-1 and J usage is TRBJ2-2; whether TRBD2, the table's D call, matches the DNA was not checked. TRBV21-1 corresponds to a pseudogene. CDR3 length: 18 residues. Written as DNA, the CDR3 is TGTGCCAGCAGCAAAGATACTAGCGGGAGGGTAAACACCGGGGAGCTGTTTTTT. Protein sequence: CASSKDTSGRVNTGELFF.

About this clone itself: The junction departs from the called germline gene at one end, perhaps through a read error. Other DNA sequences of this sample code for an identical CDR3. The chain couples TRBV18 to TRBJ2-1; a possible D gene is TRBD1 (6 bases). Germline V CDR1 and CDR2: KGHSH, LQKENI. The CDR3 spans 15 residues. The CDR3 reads CASSPPRTAYNEQFF. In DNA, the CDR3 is TGTGCCAGCTCCCCACCCCGGACAGCCTACAATGAGCAGTTCTTC.

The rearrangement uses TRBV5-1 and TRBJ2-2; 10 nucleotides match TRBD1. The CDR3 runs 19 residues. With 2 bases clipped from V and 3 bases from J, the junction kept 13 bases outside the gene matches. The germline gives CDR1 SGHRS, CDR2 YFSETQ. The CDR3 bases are TGCGCCAGCAGCTTCGAACGACGGGACAGGGGTTATGACACCGGGGAGCTGTTTTTT. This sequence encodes CASSFERRDRGYDTGELFF.

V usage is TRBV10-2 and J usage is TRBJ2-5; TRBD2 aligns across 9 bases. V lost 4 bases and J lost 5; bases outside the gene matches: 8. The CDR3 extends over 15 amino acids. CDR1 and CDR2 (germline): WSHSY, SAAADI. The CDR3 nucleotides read TGCGCCAGCAGTGGGTTAGCGGGAGTGGTGGAGACCCAGTACTTC. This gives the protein CASSGLAGVVETQYF.

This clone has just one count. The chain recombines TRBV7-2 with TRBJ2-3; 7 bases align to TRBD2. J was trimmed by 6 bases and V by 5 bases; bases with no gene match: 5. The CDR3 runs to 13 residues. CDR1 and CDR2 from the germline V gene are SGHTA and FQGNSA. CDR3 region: CASSREEEDTQYF. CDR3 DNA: TGTGCCAGCAGCCGGGAGGAGGAGGATACGCAGTATTTT.

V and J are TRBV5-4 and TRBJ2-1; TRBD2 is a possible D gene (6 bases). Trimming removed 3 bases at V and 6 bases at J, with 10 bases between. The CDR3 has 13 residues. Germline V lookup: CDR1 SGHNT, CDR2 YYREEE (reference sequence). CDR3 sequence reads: CASSSRLGNEQFF. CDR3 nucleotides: TGTGCCAGCAGCTCCAGACTAGGCAATGAGCAGTTCTTC.

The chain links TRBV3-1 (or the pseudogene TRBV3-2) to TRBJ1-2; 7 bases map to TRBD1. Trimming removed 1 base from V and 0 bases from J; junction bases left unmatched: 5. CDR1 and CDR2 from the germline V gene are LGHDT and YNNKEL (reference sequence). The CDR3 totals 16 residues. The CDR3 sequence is CASSQAGQIPNYGYTF. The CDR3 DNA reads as TGTGCCAGCAGCCAAGCGGGACAGATACCTAACTATGGCTACACCTTC.

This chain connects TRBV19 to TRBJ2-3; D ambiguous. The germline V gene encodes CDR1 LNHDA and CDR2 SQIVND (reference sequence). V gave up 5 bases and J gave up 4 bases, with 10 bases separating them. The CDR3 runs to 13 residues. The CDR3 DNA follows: TGTGCCAGTAGTTTAAATCGAGCAGATACGCAGTATTTT. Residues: CASSLNRADTQYF.

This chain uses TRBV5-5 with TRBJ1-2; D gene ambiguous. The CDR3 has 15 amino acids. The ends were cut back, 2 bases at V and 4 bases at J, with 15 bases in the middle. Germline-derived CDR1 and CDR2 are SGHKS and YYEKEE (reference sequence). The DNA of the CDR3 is TGTGCCAGCAGCTTTTTTACACAGCAGACCTATGGCTACACCTTC. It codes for CASSFFTQQTYGYTF.

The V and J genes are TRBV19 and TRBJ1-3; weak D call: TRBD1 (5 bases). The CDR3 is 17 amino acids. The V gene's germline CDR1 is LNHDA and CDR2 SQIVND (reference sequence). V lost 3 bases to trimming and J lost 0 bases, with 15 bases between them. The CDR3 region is CASSIGAGSFSGNTIYF. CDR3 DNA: TGTGCCAGTAGTATCGGGGCGGGAAGCTTCTCTGGAAACACCATATATTTT.

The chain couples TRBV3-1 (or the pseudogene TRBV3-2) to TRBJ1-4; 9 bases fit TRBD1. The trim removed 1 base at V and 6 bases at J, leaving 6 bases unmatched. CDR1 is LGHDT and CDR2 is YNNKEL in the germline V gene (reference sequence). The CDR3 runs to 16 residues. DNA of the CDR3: TGTGCCAGCAGCCAAGGGGCACAGGGGGCGGATGAAAAACTGTTTTTT. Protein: CASSQGAQGADEKLFF.

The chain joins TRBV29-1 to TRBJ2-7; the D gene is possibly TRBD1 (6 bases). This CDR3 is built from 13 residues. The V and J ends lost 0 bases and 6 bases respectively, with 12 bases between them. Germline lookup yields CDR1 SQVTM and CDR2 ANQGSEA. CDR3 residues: CSVEDFEDSEQYF. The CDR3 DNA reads TGCAGCGTTGAAGATTTTGAGGACAGCGAGCAGTACTTC.

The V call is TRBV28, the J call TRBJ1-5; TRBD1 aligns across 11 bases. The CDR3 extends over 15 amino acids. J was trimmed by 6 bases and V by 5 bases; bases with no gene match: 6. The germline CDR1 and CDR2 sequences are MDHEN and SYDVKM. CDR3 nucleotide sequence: TGTGCCAGCAGTACAGGGACAGGGGGTGGTCAGCCCCAGCATTTT. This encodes CASSTGTGGGQPQHF.

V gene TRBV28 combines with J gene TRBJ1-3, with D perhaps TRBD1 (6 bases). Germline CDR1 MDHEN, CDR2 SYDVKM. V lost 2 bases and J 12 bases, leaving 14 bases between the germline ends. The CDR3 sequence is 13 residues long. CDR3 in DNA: TGTGCCAGCAGTTTAGAGACAGGCCCGTTCATATATTTT. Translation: CASSLETGPFIYF.

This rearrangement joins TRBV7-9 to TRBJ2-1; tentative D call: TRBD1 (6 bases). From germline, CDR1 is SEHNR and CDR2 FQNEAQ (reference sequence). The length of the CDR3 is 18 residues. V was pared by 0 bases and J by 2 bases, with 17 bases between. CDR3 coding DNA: TGTGCCAGCAGCTTAGCGGGTCGGGCAGGGGTCCCCTACAATGAGCAGTTCTTC. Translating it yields CASSLAGRAGVPYNEQFF.

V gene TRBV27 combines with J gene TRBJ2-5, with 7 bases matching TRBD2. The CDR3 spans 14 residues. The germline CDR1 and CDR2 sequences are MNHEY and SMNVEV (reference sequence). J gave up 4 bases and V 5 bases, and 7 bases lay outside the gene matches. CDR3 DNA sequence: TGTGCCAGCAGTCCAGGGACGGGGGGAGAGACCCAGTACTTC. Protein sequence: CASSPGTGGETQYF.

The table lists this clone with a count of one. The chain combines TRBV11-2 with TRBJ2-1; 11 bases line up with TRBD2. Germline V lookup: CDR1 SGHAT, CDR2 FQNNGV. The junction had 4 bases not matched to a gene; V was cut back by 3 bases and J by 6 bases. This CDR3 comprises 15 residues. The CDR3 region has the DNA TGTGCCAGCAGCTTTGAACTAGCGGGAGTCAATGAGCAGTTCTTC. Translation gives CASSFELAGVNEQFF.

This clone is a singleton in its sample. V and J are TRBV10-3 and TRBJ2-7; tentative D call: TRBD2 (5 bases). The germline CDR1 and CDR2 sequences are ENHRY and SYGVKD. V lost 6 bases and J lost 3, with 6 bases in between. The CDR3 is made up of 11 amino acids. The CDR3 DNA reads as TGTGCCATCAGACGGGACTACGAGCAGTACTTC. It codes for CAIRRDYEQYF.

CDR3 coding DNA: TGTGCCAGCAGCCCCGGGGGGATCCCCTACAATGAGCAGTTCTTC. This codes for CASSPGGIPYNEQFF. This chain links TRBV6-2 or TRBV6-3 with TRBJ2-1, with 7 positions matching TRBD2. The CDR3 contains 15 residues. Losses at the gene ends were 6 bases for V and 2 bases for J; bases not matched to a gene: 7. Germline CDR1 MNHEY, CDR2 SVGEGT.

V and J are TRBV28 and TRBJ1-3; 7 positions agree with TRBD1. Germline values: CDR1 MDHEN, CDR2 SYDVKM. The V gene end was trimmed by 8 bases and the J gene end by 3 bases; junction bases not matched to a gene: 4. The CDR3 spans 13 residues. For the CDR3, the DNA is TGTGCCAGCCAGACAGGGAATGGAAACACCATATATTTT. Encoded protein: CASQTGNGNTIYF.

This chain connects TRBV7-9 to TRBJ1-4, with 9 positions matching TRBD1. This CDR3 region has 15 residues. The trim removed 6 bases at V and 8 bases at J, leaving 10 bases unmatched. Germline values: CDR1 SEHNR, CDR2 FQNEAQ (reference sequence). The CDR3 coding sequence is TGTGCCAGCAGACCAGAACAGGGGGCACGGGAAAAACTGTTTTTT. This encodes CASRPEQGAREKLFF.

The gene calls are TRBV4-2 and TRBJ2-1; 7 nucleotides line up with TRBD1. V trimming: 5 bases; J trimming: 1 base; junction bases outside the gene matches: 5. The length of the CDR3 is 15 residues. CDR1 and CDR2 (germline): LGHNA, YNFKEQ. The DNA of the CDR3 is TGTGCCAGCAGCTGGACAGGTGATTCCTACAATGAGCAGTTCTTC. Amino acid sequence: CASSWTGDSYNEQFF.

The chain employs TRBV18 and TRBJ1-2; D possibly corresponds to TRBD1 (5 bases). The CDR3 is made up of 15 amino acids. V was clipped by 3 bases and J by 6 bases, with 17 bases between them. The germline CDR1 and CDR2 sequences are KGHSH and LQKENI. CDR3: CASSPDRTGGNGYTF. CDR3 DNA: TGTGCCAGCTCACCCGATCGAACGGGGGGGAATGGCTACACCTTC.

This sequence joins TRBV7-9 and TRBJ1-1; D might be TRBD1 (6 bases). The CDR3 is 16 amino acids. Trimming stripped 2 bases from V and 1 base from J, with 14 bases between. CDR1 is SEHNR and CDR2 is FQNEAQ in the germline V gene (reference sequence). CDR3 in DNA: TGTGCCAGCAGCTTATGGGCGGTAGGGGGGAACACTGAAGCTTTCTTT. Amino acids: CASSLWAVGGNTEAFF.

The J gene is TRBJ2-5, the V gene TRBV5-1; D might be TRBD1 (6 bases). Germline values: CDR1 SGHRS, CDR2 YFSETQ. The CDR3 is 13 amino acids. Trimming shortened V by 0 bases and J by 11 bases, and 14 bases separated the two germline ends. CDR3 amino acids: CASSLGTELGQYF. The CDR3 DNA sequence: TGCGCCAGCAGCTTGGGGACAGAGTTGGGTCAGTACTTC.